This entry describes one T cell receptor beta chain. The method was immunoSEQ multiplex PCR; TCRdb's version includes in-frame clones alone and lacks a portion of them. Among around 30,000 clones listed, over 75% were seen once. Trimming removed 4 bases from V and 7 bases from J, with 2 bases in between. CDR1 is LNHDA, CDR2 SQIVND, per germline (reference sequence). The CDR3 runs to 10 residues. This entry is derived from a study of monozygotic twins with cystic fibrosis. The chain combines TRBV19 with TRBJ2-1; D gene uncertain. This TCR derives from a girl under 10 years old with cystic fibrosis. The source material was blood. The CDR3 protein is CASSRNEQFF. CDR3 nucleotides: TGTGCCAGTAGTAGAAATGAGCAGTTCTTC.